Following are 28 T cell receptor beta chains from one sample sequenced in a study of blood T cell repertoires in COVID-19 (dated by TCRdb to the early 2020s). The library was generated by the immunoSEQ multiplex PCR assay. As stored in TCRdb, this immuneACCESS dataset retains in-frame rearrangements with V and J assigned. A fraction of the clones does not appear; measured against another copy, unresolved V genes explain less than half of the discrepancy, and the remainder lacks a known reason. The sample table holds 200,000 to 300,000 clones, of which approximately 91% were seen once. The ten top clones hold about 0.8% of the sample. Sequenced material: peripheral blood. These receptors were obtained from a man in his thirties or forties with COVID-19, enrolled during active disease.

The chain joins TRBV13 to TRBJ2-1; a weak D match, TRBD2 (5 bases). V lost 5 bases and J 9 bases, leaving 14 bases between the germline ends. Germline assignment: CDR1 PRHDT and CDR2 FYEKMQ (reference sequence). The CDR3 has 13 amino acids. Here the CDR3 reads CASSTLGLAEQFF. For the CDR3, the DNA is TGTGCCAGCAGCACCCTTGGTCTAGCTGAGCAGTTCTTC. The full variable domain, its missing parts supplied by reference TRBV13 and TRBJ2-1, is AAGVIQSPRHLIKEKRETATLKCYPIPRHDTVYWYQQGPGQDPQFLISFYEKMQSDKGSIPDRFSAQQFSDYHSELNMSSLELGDSALYFCASSTLGLAEQFFGPGTRLTVL.

CDR3 protein: CAWNEGLAGGQFF. The CDR3 nucleotides read TGTGCCTGGAATGAGGGACTAGCGGGGGGCCAGTTCTTC. The chain joins TRBV30 to TRBJ2-1, with 15 nucleotides matching TRBD2. The germline V gene has CDR1 GTSNPN and CDR2 SVGIG (reference sequence). V lost 4 bases, J lost 13 bases, and 5 bases stayed unmatched. CDR3 size: 13 residues.

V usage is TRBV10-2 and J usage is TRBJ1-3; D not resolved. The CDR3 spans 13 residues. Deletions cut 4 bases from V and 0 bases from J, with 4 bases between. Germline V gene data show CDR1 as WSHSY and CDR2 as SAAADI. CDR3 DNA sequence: TGCGCCAGCAGTGGAGACTCTGGAAACACCATATATTTT. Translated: CASSGDSGNTIYF.

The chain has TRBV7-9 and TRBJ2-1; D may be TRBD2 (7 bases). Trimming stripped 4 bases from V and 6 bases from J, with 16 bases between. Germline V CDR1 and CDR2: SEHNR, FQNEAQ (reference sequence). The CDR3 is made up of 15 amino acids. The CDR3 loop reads CASSWQWGGPNEQFF. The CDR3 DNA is TGTGCCAGCAGCTGGCAGTGGGGGGGCCCCAATGAGCAGTTCTTC.

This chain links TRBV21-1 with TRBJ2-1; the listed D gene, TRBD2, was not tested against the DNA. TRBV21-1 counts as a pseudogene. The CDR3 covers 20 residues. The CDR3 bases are TGTGCCAGCAGCACCACCGGGACTAGCGGGGGGGCCAGGTTTCGCGATGAGCAGTTCTTC. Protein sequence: CASSTTGTSGGARFRDEQFF.

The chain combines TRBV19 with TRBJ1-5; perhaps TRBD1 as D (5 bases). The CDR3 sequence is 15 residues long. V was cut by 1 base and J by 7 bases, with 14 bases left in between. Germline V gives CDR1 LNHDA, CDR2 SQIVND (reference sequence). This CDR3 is CASSIVLGGAQPQHF. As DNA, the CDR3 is TGTGCCAGTAGTATAGTCCTCGGAGGGGCGCAGCCCCAGCATTTT.

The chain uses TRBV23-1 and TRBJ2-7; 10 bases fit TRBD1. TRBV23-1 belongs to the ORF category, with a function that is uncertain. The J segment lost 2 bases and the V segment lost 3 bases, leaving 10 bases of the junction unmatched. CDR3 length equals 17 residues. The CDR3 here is CASSHCWDRGLTYEQYF. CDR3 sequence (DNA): TGCGCCAGCAGTCATTGCTGGGACAGGGGACTTACCTACGAGCAGTACTTC.

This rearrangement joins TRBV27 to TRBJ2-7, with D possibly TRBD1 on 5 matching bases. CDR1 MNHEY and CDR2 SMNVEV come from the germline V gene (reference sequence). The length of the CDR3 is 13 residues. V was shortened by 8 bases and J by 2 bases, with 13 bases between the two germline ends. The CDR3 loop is CASLQESTYEQYF. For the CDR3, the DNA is TGTGCCAGCTTACAGGAGTCTACCTACGAGCAGTACTTC.

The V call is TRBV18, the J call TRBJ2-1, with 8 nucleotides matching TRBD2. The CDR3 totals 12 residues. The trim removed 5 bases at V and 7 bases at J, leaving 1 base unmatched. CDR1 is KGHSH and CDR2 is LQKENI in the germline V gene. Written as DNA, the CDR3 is TGTGCCAGCTCAGGGACTAGAAATGAGCAGTTCTTC. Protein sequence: CASSGTRNEQFF.

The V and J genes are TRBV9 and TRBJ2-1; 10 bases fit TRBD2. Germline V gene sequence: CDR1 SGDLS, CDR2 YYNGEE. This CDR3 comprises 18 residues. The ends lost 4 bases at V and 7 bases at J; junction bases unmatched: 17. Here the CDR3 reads CASSPRLGSGGAGNEQFF. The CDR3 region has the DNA TGTGCCAGCAGCCCGCGACTGGGGAGCGGGGGGGCGGGGAATGAGCAGTTCTTC.

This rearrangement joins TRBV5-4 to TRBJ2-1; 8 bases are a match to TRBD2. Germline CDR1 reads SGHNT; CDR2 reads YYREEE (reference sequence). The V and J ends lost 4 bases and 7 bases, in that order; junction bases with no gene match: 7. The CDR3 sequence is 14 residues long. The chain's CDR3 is CASSQVRLANEQFF. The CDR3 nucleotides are TGTGCCAGCAGCCAAGTTCGACTAGCGAATGAGCAGTTCTTC.

Written as DNA, the CDR3 is TGTGCCAGCAGCTTGGCCAGGGGGCTCTATGGCTACACCTTC. Amino acid sequence: CASSLARGLYGYTF. This chain links TRBV5-6 with TRBJ1-2; 8 positions agree with TRBD1. With 0 bases clipped from V and 4 bases from J, the junction kept 2 bases outside the gene matches. CDR1 is SGHDT and CDR2 is YYEEEE in the germline V gene. There are 14 residues in the CDR3.

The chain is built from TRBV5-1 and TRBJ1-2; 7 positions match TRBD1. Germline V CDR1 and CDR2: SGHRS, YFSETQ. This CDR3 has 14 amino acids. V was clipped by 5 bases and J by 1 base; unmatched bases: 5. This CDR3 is CASRDYRGNYGYTF. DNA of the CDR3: TGCGCCAGCAGGGATTACAGGGGTAACTATGGCTACACCTTC.

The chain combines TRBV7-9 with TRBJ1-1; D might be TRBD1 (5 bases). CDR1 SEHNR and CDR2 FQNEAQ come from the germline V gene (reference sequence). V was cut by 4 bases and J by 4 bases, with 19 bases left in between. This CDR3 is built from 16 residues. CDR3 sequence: CASSSGPITRGTEAFF. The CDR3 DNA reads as TGTGCCAGCAGCTCAGGACCAATCACAAGGGGCACTGAAGCTTTCTTT.

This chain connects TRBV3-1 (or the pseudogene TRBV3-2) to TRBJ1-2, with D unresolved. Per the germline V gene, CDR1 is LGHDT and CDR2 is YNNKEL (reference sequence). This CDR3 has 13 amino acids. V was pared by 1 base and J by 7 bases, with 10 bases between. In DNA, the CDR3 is TGTGCCAGCAGCCAAGTGGGGAGGTCTGGCTACACCTTC. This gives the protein CASSQVGRSGYTF.

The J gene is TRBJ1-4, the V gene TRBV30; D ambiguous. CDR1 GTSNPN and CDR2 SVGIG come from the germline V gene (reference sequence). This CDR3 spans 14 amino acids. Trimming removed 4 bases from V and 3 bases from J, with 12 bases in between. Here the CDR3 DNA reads TGTGCCTGGAAACGTGGGCAAGCTAATGAAAAACTGTTTTTT. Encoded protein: CAWKRGQANEKLFF.

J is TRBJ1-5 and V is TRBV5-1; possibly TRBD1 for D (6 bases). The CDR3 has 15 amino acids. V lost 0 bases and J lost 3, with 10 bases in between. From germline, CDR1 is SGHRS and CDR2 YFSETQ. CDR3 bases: TGCGCCAGCAGCTTGGCCGCAGGGGTCAATCAGCCCCAGCATTTT. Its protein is CASSLAAGVNQPQHF.

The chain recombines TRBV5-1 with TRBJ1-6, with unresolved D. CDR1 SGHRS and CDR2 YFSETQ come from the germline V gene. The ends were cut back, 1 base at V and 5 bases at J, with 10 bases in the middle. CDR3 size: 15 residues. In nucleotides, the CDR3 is TGCGCCAGCAGCTTGCGAGCGGCGGATAATTCACCCCTCCACTTT. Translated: CASSLRAADNSPLHF.

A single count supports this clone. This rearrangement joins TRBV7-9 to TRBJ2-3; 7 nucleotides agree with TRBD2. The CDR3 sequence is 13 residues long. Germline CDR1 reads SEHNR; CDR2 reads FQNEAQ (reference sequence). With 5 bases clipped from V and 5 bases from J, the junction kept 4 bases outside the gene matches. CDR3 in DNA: TGTGCCAGCAGCCAGACTAGCTTAGATACGCAGTATTTT. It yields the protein CASSQTSLDTQYF. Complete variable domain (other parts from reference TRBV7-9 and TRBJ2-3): DTGVSQNPRHKITKRGQNVTFRCDPISEHNRLYWYRQTLGQGPEFLTYFQNEAQLEKSRLLSDRFSAERPKGSFSTLEIQRTEQGDSAMYLCASSQTSLDTQYFGPGTRLTVL.

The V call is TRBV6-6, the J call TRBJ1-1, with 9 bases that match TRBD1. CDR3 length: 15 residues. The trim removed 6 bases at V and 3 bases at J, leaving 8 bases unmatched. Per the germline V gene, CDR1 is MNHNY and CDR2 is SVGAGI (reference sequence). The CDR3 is CASSPKQGADTEAFF. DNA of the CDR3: TGTGCCAGCAGCCCGAAACAGGGGGCGGACACTGAAGCTTTCTTT.

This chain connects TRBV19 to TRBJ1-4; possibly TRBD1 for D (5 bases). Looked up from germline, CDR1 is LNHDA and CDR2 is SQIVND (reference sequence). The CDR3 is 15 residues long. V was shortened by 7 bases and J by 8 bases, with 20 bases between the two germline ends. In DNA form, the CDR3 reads TGTGCCAGTATCCGAGGGTCGGGGAGGGGCGAAAAACTGTTTTTT. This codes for CASIRGSGRGEKLFF.

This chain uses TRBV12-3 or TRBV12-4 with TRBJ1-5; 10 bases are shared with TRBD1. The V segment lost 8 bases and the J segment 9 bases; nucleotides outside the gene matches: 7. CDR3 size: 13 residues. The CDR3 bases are TGTGCCAGCCGGACAGGGGGGGCAGGGCCCCAGCATTTT. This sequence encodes CASRTGGAGPQHF.

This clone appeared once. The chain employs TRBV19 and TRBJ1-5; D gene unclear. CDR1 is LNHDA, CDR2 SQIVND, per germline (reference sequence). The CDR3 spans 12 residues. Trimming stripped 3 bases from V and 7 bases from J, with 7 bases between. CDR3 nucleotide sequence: TGTGCCAGTAGTATGAGGGCCCAGCCCCAGCATTTT. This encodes CASSMRAQPQHF.

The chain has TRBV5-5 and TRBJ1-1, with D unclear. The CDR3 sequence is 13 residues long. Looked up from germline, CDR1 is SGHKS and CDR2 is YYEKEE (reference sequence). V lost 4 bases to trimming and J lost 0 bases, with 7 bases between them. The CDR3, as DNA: TGTGCCAGCAGCGCCGAGTTGAACACTGAAGCTTTCTTT. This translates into CASSAELNTEAFF. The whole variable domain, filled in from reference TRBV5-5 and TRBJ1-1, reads DAGVTQSPTHLIKTRGQQVTLRCSPISGHKSVSWYQQVLGQGPQFIFQYYEKEERGRGNFPDRFSARQFPNYSSELNVNALLLGDSALYLCASSAELNTEAFFGQGTRLTVV.

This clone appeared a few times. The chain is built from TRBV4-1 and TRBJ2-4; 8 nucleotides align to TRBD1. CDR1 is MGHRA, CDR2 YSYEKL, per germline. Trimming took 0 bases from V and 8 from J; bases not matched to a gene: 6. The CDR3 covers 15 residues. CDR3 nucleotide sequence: TGCGCCAGCAGCCAAGAGGGACAGGTTCTAGACATTCAGTACTTC. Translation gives CASSQEGQVLDIQYF.

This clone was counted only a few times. The DNA for the CDR3 is TGTGCCAGCAGCTTGGCGAGAAAGTTTGATGGCTACACCTTC. It is translated as CASSLARKFDGYTF. The chain uses TRBV5-4 and TRBJ1-2; D is uncertain. From germline, CDR1 is SGHNT and CDR2 YYREEE (reference sequence). CDR3 length: 14 amino acids. V lost 0 bases, J lost 6 bases, and 12 bases lay in between.

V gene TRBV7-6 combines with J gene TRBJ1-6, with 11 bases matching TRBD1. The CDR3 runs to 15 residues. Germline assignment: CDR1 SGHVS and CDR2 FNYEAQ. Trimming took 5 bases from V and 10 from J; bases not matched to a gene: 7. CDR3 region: CASSVDRGRGSPLHF. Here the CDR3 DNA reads TGTGCCAGCAGCGTGGACAGGGGGCGCGGGTCACCCCTCCACTTT. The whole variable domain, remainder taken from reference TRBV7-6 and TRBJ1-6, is GAGVSQSPRYKVTKRGQDVALRCDPISGHVSLYWYRQALGQGPEFLTYFNYEAQQDKSGLPNDRFSAERPEGSISTLTIQRTEQRDSAMYRCASSVDRGRGSPLHFGNGTRLTVT.

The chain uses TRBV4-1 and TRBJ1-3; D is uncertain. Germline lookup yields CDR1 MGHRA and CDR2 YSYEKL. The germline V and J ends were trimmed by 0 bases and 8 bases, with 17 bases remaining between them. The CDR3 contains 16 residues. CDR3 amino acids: CASSQDWERTLDTIYF. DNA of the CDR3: TGCGCCAGCAGCCAAGATTGGGAAAGGACTCTGGACACCATATATTTT.